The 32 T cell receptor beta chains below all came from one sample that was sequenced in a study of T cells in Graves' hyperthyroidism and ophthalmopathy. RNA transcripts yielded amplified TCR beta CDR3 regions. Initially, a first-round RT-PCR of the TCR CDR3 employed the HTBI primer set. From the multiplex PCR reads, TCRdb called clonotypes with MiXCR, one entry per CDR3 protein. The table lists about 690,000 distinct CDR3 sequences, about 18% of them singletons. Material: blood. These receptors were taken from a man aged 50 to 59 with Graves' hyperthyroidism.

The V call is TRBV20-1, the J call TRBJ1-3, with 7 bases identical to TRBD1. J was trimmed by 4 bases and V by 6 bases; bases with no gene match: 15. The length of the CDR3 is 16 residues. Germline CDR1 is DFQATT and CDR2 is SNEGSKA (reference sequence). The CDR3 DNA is TGCAGTGCACATCCACGGGTCGACAGGGCCGGAAACACCATATATTTT. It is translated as CSAHPRVDRAGNTIYF.

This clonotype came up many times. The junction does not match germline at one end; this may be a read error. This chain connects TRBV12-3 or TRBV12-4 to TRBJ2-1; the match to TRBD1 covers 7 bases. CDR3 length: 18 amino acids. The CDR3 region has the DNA TGTGCCAGCAGCTTAGGGGGCGTTGTATACAGACAGGGCAATGAGCAGTTCTTC. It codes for CASSLGGVVYRQGNEQFF.

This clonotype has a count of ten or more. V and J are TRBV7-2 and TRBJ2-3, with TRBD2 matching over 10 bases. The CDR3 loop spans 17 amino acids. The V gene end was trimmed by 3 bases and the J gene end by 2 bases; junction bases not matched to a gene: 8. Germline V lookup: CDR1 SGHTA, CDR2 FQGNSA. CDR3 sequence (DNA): TGTGCCAGCAGCTTTCCGCAACTAGCGGGGATCACAGATACGCAGTATTTT. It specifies CASSFPQLAGITDTQYF. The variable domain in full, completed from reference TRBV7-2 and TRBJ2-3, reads GAGVSQSPSNKVTEKGKDVELRCDPISGHTALYWYRQSLGQGLEFLIYFQGNSAPDKSGLPSDRFSAERTGGSVSTLTIQRTQQEDSAVYLCASSFPQLAGITDTQYFGPGTRLTVL.

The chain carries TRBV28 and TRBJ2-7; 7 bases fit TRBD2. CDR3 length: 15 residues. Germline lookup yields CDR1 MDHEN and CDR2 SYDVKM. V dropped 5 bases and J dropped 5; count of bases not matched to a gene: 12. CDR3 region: CASSPQLGLADEQYF. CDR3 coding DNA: TGTGCCAGCAGTCCCCAATTGGGGCTAGCGGACGAGCAGTACTTC.

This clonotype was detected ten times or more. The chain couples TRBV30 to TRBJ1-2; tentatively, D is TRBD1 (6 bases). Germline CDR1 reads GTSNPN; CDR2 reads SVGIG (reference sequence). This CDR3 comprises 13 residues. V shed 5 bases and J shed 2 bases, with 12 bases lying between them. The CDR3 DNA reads TGTGCCTGGGACCGGGACACCAACTATGGCTACACCTTC. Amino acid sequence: CAWDRDTNYGYTF.

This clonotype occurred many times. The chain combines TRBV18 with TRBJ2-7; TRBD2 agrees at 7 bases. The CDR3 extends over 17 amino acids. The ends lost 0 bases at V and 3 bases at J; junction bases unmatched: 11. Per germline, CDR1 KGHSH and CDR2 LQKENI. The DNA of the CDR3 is TGTGCCAGCTCACCACCCAGCAGCGGGATTGGGGGCTACGAGCAGTACTTC. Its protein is CASSPPSSGIGGYEQYF.

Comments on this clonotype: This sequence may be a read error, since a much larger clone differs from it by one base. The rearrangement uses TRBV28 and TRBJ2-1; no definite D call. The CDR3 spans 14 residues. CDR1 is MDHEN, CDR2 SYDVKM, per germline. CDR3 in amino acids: CASSPPGAPHEQLF. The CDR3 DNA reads TGTGCCAGCAGTCCTCCCGGTGCCCCCCATGAGCAGCTCTTC.

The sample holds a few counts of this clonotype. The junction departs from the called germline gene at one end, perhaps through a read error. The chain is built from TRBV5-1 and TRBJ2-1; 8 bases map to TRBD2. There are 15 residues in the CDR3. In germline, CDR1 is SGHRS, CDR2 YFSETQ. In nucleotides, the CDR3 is TGCGCCGGCAGCTGGGGAGCGGGAGAGCACAATGAGCAGTTCTTC. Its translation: CAGSWGAGEHNEQFF. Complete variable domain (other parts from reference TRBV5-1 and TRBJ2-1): KAGVTQTPRYLIKTRGQQVTLSCSPISGHRSVSWYQQTPGQGLQFLFEYFSETQRNKGNFPGRFSGRQFSNSRSEMNVSTLELGDSALYLCAGSWGAGEHNEQFFGPGTRLTVL.

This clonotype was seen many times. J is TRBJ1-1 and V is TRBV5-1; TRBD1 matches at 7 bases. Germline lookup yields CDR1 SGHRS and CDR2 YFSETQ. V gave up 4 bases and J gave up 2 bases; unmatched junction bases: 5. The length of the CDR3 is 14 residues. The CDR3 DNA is TGCGCCAGCAGCGATCAGGGGGGAAACACTGAAGCTTTCTTT. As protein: CASSDQGGNTEAFF.

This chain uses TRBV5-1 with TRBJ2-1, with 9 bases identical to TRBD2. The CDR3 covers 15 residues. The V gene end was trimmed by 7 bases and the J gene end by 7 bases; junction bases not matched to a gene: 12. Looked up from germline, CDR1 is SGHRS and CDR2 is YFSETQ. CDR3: CASGNIAGVRNEQFF. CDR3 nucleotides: TGCGCCAGCGGAAATATAGCGGGAGTAAGAAATGAGCAGTTCTTC.

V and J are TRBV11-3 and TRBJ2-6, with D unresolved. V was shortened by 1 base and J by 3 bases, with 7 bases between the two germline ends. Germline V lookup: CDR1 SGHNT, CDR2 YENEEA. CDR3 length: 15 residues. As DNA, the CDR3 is TGTGCCAGCAGCTTAGGGGGTCGTGGGGCCAACGTCCTGACTTTC. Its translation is CASSLGGRGANVLTF.

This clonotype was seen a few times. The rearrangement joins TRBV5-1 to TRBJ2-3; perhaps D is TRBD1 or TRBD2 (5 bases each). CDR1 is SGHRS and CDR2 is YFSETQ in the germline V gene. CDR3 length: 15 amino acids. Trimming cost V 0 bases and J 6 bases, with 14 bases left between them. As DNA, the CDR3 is TGCGCCAGCAGCTTGGCAAGGGACCCAGTCGATACGCAGTATTTT. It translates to CASSLARDPVDTQYF.

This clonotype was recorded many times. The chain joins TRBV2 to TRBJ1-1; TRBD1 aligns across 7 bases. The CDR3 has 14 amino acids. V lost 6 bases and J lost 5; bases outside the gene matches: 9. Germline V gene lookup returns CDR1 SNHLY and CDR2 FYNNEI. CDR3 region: CASRIPRGRTEAFF. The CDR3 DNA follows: TGTGCCAGCAGAATCCCAAGGGGGCGTACTGAAGCTTTCTTT.

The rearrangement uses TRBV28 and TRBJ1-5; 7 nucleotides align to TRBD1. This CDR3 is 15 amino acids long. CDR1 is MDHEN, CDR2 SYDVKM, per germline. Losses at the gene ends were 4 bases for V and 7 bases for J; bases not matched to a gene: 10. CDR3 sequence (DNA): TGTGCCAGCAGTTCGATACTGTCGACAGGGCAGCCCCAGCATTTT. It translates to CASSSILSTGQPQHF.

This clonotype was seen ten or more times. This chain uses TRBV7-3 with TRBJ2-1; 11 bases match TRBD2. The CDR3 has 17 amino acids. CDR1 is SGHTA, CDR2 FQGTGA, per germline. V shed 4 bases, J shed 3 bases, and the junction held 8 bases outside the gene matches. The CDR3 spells CASSSLTSGTLYNEQFF. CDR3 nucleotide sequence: TGTGCCAGCAGCTCTCTGACTAGCGGGACCCTCTACAATGAGCAGTTCTTC.

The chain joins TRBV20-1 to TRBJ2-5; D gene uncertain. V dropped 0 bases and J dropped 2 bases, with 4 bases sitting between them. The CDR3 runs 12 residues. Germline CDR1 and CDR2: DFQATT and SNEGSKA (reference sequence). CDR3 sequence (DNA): TGCAGTGCTAGAGACAGGCAAGAGACCCAGTACTTC. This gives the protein CSARDRQETQYF.

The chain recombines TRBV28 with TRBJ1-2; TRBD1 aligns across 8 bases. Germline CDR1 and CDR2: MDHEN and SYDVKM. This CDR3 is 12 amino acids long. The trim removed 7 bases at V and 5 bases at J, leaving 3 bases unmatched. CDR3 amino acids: CASMDRVYGYTF. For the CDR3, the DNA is TGTGCCAGCATGGACAGGGTGTATGGCTACACCTTC.

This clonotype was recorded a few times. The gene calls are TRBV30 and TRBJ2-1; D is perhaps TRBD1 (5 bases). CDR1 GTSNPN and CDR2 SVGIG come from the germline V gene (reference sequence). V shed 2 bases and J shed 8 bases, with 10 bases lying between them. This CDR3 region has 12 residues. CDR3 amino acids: CAWSPQVDEQFF. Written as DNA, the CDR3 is TGTGCCTGGAGTCCACAGGTCGATGAGCAGTTCTTC.

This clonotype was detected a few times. CDR3 in amino acids: CASSDRGPLEQYF. The DNA of the CDR3 is TGTGCCAGCAGTGACAGGGGACCTTTGGAGCAGTACTTC. V gene TRBV28 combines with J gene TRBJ2-7, with 8 bases aligning to TRBD1. Losses at the gene ends were 5 bases for V and 7 bases for J; bases not matched to a gene: 7. The germline V gene encodes CDR1 MDHEN and CDR2 SYDVKM. CDR3 size: 13 residues.

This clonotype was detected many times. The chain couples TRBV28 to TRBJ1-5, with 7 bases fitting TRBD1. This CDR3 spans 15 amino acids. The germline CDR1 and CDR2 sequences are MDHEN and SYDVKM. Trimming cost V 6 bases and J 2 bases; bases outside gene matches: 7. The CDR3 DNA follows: TGTGCCAGCAGCCTACCTACAGGGGGCAATCAGCCCCAGCATTTT. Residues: CASSLPTGGNQPQHF.

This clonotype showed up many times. The CDR3 DNA follows: TGTGGAACGACAGGGGGCCCCTACGAGCAGTACTTC. Protein: CGTTGGPYEQYF. This chain joins TRBV28 and TRBJ2-7, with 10 bases fitting TRBD1. This CDR3 has 12 residues. Germline V CDR1 and CDR2: MDHEN, SYDVKM.

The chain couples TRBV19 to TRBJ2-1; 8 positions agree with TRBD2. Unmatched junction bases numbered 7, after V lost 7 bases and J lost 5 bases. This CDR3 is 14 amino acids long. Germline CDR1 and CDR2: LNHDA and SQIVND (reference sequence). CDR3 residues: CASTLRREDNEQFF. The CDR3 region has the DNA TGTGCCAGTACCCTCAGGCGGGAGGACAATGAGCAGTTCTTC.

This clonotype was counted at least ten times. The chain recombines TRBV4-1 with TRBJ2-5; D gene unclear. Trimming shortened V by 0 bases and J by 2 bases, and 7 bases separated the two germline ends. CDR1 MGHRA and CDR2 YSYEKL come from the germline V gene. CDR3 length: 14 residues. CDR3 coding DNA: TGCGCCAGCAGCCAAGATCCCCTACAAGAGACCCAGTACTTC. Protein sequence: CASSQDPLQETQYF.

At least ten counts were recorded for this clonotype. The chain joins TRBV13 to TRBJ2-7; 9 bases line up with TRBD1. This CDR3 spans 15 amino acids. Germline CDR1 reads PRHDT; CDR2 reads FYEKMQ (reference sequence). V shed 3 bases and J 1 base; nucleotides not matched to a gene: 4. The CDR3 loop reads CASSFGQGNSYEQYF. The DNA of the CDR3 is TGTGCCAGCAGCTTCGGACAGGGGAATTCCTACGAGCAGTACTTC. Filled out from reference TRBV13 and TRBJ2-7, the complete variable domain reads AAGVIQSPRHLIKEKRETATLKCYPIPRHDTVYWYQQGPGQDPQFLISFYEKMQSDKGSIPDRFSAQQFSDYHSELNMSSLELGDSALYFCASSFGQGNSYEQYFGPGTRLTVT.

The CDR3 DNA reads as TGTGCCAGCGCCCACAGGGTCTTTAGCAATGAGCAGTTCTTC. This sequence encodes CASAHRVFSNEQFF. This rearrangement joins TRBV7-9 to TRBJ2-1, with a possible D match to TRBD1 (6 bases). CDR3 length: 14 amino acids. The V gene lost 8 bases and the J gene lost 6 bases, with 17 bases spanning the gap. The V gene's germline CDR1 is SEHNR and CDR2 FQNEAQ (reference sequence).

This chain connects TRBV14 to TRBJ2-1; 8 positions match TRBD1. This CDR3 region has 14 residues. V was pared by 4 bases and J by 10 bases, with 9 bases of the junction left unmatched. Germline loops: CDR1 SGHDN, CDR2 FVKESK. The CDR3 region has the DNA TGTGCCAGCAGCCCCCGGGACAGGATTGGGGAGCAGTTCTTC. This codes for CASSPRDRIGEQFF. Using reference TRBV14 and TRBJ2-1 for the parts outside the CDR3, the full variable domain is EAGVTQFPSHSVIEKGQTVTLRCDPISGHDNLYWYRRVMGKEIKFLLHFVKESKQDESGMPNNRFLAERTGGTYSTLKVQPAELEDSGVYFCASSPRDRIGEQFFGPGTRLTVL.

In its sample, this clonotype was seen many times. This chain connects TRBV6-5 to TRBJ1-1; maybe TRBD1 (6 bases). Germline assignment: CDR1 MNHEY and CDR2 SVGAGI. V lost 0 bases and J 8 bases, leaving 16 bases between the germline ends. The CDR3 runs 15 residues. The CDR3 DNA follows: TGTGCCAGCAGTTACTCCAGGGACATCTTGAGGGAAGCTTTCTTT. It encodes CASSYSRDILREAFF.

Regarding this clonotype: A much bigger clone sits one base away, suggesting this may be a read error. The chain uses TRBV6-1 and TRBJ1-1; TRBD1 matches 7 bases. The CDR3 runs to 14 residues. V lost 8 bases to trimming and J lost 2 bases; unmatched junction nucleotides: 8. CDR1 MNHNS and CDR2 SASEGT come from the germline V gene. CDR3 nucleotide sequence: TGTGCCAGCGGGGGACAGCTAGGTAACACTGAAGCTTTCTTT. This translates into CASGGQLGNTEAFF.

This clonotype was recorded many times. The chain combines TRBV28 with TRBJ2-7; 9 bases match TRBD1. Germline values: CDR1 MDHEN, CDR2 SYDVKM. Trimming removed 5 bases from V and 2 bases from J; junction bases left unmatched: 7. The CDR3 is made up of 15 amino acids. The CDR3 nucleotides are TGTGCCAGCAGTGGGCCGGGACAGGGCACCTACGAGCAGTACTTC. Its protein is CASSGPGQGTYEQYF.

The DNA of the CDR3 is TGTGCCACCGCGGGGAACTCCTACGAGCAGTACTTC. It encodes CATAGNSYEQYF. The rearrangement uses TRBV19 and TRBJ2-7, with D possibly being TRBD2 (6 bases). The CDR3 consists of 12 residues. Germline CDR1 and CDR2: LNHDA and SQIVND (reference sequence). V was shortened by 10 bases and J by 0 bases, with 10 bases between the two germline ends.

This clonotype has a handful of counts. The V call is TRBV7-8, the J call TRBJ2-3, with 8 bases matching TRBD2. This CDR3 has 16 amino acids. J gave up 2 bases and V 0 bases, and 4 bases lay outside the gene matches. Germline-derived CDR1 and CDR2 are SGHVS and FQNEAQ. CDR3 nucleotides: TGTGCCAGCAGCTTAGCGGAGACTAGCGTCACAGATACGCAGTATTTT. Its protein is CASSLAETSVTDTQYF.

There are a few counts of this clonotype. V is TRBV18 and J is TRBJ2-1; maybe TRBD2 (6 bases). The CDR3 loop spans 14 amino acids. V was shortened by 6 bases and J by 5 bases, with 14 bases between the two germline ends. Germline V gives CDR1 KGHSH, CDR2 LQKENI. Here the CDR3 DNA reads TGTGCCAGCTCTGCGGGGCAGGGAAACAATGAGCAGTTCTTC. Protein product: CASSAGQGNNEQFF.